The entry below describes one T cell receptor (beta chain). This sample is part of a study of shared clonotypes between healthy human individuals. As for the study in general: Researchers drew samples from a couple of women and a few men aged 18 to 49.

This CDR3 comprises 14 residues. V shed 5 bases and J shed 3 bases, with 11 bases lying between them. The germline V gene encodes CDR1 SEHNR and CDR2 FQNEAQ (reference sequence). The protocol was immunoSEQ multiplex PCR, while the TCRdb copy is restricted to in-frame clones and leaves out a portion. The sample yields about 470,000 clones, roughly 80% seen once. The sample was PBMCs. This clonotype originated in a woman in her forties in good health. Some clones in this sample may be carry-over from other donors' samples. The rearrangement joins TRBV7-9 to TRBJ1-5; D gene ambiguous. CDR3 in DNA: TGTGCCAGCAGCCTATCATCGGCCAATCAGCCCCAGCATTTT. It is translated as CASSLSSANQPQHF.